These 16 T cell receptor beta chains were all obtained from the same sample, sequenced in a study of blood T cell repertoires in COVID-19. Some clones are missing from TCRdb's copy, which holds only in-frame ones; the method was immunoSEQ multiplex PCR. The sample yields 200,000 or so clones, around nine tenths seen once. Material for sequencing was peripheral blood. The receptors derive from a man between 65 and 85 years old with active or convalescent COVID-19.

V is TRBV6-5 and J is TRBJ2-5; the match to TRBD2 covers 11 bases. V lost 3 bases to trimming and J lost 9 bases; unmatched junction nucleotides: 3. Germline assignment: CDR1 MNHEY and CDR2 SVGAGI. The CDR3 runs to 13 residues. The CDR3 DNA follows: TGTGCCAGCAGTTATGTAGCGGGAGGGCCCCAGTACTTC. Amino acids: CASSYVAGGPQYF.

A few counts support this clone. This rearrangement joins TRBV6-2 or TRBV6-3 to TRBJ2-1; TRBD2 matches at 10 bases. Germline lookup yields CDR1 MNHEY and CDR2 SVGEGT. With V trimmed by 5 bases and J by 7 bases, 11 bases remained unmatched. The CDR3 spans 16 residues. CDR3: CASSPAAASGRNEQFF. The CDR3 DNA reads as TGTGCCAGCAGTCCCGCCGCGGCTAGCGGGAGAAATGAGCAGTTCTTC.

The chain joins TRBV5-5 to TRBJ2-5; tentative D call: TRBD1 (6 bases). V gave up 4 bases and J gave up 4 bases, with 11 bases separating them. This CDR3 is 13 amino acids long. Germline V gene lookup returns CDR1 SGHKS and CDR2 YYEKEE (reference sequence). CDR3 region: CASSGGGPETQYF. CDR3 nucleotide sequence: TGTGCCAGCAGCGGGGGCGGTCCAGAGACCCAGTACTTC.

The rearrangement uses TRBV9 and TRBJ1-6; D unclear. Germline values: CDR1 SGDLS, CDR2 YYNGEE. The CDR3 has 15 amino acids. V was pared by 5 bases and J by 0 bases, with 9 bases between. The CDR3 loop reads CASRGGSSYNSPLHF. The CDR3 region has the DNA TGTGCCAGCAGAGGAGGGAGCTCCTATAATTCACCCCTCCACTTT. Variable domain in full (rest from reference TRBV9 and TRBJ1-6): DSGVTQTPKHLITATGQRVTLRCSPRSGDLSVYWYQQSLDQGLQFLIQYYNGEERAKGNILERFSAQQFPDLHSELNLSSLELGDSALYFCASRGGSSYNSPLHFGNGTRLTVT.

The chain uses TRBV5-1 and TRBJ2-1, with TRBD1 matching over 7 bases. Trimming at V came to 1 base and at J to 9 bases, leaving 7 bases not matched to a gene. The CDR3 sequence is 14 residues long. In germline, CDR1 is SGHRS, CDR2 YFSETQ. The CDR3 spells CASSLMPTGSEQFF. The CDR3 DNA reads as TGCGCCAGCAGCTTGATGCCGACAGGGAGTGAGCAGTTCTTC.

The chain couples TRBV27 to TRBJ2-2; 12 bases are shared with TRBD2. The length of the CDR3 is 16 residues. V was clipped by 9 bases and J by 1 base; unmatched bases: 6. Germline values: CDR1 MNHEY, CDR2 SMNVEV (reference sequence). The CDR3 is CASRLAGGVNTGELFF. For the CDR3, the DNA is TGTGCCAGTAGGCTAGCGGGAGGGGTGAACACCGGGGAGCTGTTTTTT.

The chain combines TRBV4-3 with TRBJ2-3; the D gene is possibly TRBD2 (5 bases). V was cut by 0 bases and J by 1 base, with 8 bases left in between. CDR1 LGHNA and CDR2 YSLEER come from the germline V gene. CDR3 length equals 15 residues. The CDR3 protein is CASSQERRGTDTQYF. Here the CDR3 DNA reads TGCGCCAGCAGCCAAGAAAGGCGGGGCACAGATACGCAGTATTTT.

CDR3 amino acids: CASSPTKRANYGYTF. CDR3 nucleotide sequence: TGTGCCAGCAGCCCAACGAAGAGAGCTAACTATGGCTACACCTTC. The chain has TRBV3-1 (or the pseudogene TRBV3-2) and TRBJ1-2; D not certain. Germline-derived CDR1 and CDR2 are LGHDT and YNNKEL (reference sequence). This CDR3 is built from 15 residues. Trimming shortened V by 4 bases and J by 0 bases, and 12 bases separated the two germline ends.

The chain couples TRBV5-1 to TRBJ2-2; D is possibly TRBD2 (5 bases). Germline V CDR1 and CDR2: SGHRS, YFSETQ. Between the trimmed V and J ends, which lost 6 bases and 0 bases, there was a span of 15 bases. The length of the CDR3 is 16 residues. The CDR3 here is CASKWVGSSNTGELFF. The DNA of the CDR3 is TGCGCCAGCAAATGGGTTGGGAGCTCGAACACCGGGGAGCTGTTTTTT.

The chain combines TRBV3-1 (or the pseudogene TRBV3-2) with TRBJ2-5, with 7 bases identical to TRBD1. The CDR3 is 14 residues long. J lost 5 bases, V lost 3 bases, and 6 bases had no gene match. Germline V lookup: CDR1 LGHDT, CDR2 YNNKEL (reference sequence). CDR3 in DNA: TGTGCCAGCAGCCAGAGAGGGGGCGAGGAGACCCAGTACTTC. It encodes CASSQRGGEETQYF.

J is TRBJ1-3 and V is TRBV9; D is ambiguous. V was clipped by 4 bases and J by 5 bases, with 16 bases between them. The CDR3 has 15 amino acids. Germline V lookup: CDR1 SGDLS, CDR2 YYNGEE. CDR3 DNA: TGTGCCAGCAGCCCCCGCGGGTTTGGGAGAAACACCATATATTTT. Translated, it gives CASSPRGFGRNTIYF. Variable domain in full (rest from reference TRBV9 and TRBJ1-3): DSGVTQTPKHLITATGQRVTLRCSPRSGDLSVYWYQQSLDQGLQFLIQYYNGEERAKGNILERFSAQQFPDLHSELNLSSLELGDSALYFCASSPRGFGRNTIYFGEGSWLTVV.

V is TRBV7-9 and J is TRBJ2-1; 8 nucleotides line up with TRBD2. The CDR3 extends over 14 amino acids. The J segment lost 6 bases and the V segment lost 3 bases, leaving 4 bases of the junction unmatched. The germline V gene encodes CDR1 SEHNR and CDR2 FQNEAQ (reference sequence). CDR3 bases: TGTGCCAGCAGCTTGGGACTAGTTGGCAATGAGCAGTTCTTC. This translates into CASSLGLVGNEQFF.

V is TRBV11-2 and J is TRBJ1-3; D is undetermined. This CDR3 has 20 residues. Germline V gene lookup returns CDR1 SGHAT and CDR2 FQNNGV. V was trimmed by 0 bases and J by 4 bases, leaving 25 bases between them. CDR3 region: CASSLDQSLRNSRRGNTIYF. The DNA for the CDR3 is TGTGCCAGCAGCTTAGATCAGAGCCTTCGAAATTCTCGGCGGGGAAACACCATATATTTT. Drawing the rest from reference TRBV11-2 and TRBJ1-3, the complete variable domain is EAGVAQSPRYKIIEKRQSVAFWCNPISGHATLYWYQQILGQGPKLLIQFQNNGVVDDSQLPKDRFSAERLKGVDSTLKIQPAKLEDSAVYLCASSLDQSLRNSRRGNTIYFGEGSWLTVV.

The J gene is TRBJ2-3, the V gene TRBV14; 7 positions match TRBD2. V gave up 0 bases and J gave up 9 bases; unmatched junction bases: 3. The CDR3 contains 13 residues. Germline V CDR1 and CDR2: SGHDN, FVKESK. Written as DNA, the CDR3 is TGTGCCAGCAGCCAAGATATCGGGGGGACGCAGTATTTT. Protein product: CASSQDIGGTQYF.

The chain employs TRBV6-5 and TRBJ2-3; no clear D gene. The CDR3 spans 15 residues. Trimming removed 0 bases from V and 1 base from J, with 8 bases in between. Germline-derived CDR1 and CDR2 are MNHEY and SVGAGI. The CDR3 loop is CASSYSNTGTDTQYF. Here the CDR3 DNA reads TGTGCCAGCAGTTACTCGAATACGGGCACAGATACGCAGTATTTT.

The chain has TRBV6-6 and TRBJ2-1, with 7 bases fitting TRBD1. CDR1 and CDR2 (germline): MNHNY, SVGAGI (reference sequence). The CDR3 loop spans 12 amino acids. The V and J ends lost 5 bases and 9 bases, in that order; junction bases with no gene match: 4. In nucleotides, the CDR3 is TGTGCCAGCAGTCACCGACAGGGTGAGCAGTTCTTC. Its translation is CASSHRQGEQFF.